Listed below are T cell receptor beta chains from one sample, sequenced in a study of cytomegalovirus exposure and HLA in healthy donors. Generated by immunoSEQ multiplex PCR, the TCRdb table keeps only in-frame clones and is missing some. Here the sample spans 80,000 to 100,000 clones, more than 60% being singletons. Sequencing was performed on PBMCs. All receptors come from a middle-aged man in good health and CMV-seronegative. Both conserved end residues are part of each CDR3. D genes are given only for firm matches. Only some rows state a clone size, as once, few, many or a class for expanded clones.

clone_size: .
j_call: TRBJ1-6
v_call: TRBV27
d_call: TRBD1
cdr3_aa: CASSAPTGGARTPLHF
cdr3_nt: TGTGCCAGCAGTGCCCCGACAGGGGGCGCAAGGACACCCCTCCACTTT

clone_size: .
j_call: TRBJ2-1
v_call: TRBV19
d_call: .
cdr3_aa: CASAAVSSYNEQFF
cdr3_nt: TGTGCCAGTGCCGCCGTGAGCTCCTACAATGAGCAGTTCTTC

clone_size: .
j_call: TRBJ1-2
v_call: TRBV5-8
d_call: TRBD1
cdr3_aa: CASSVTGANYGYTF
cdr3_nt: TGTGCCAGCAGCGTAACAGGGGCTAACTATGGCTACACCTTC

clone_size: .
j_call: TRBJ2-3
v_call: TRBV7-3
d_call: TRBD1
cdr3_aa: CASSSRDRGGGGTQYF
cdr3_nt: TGTGCCAGCAGCTCCCGGGACAGGGGTGGAGGTGGTACGCAGTATTTT

clone_size: .
j_call: TRBJ2-7
v_call: TRBV4-3
d_call: TRBD1
cdr3_aa: CASSQDSTGHSYEQYF
cdr3_nt: TGCGCCAGCAGCCAGGACTCGACAGGGCATTCCTACGAGCAGTACTTC

clone_size: .
j_call: TRBJ1-2
v_call: TRBV5-4
d_call: .
cdr3_aa: CASSSQGPERAGYTF
cdr3_nt: TGTGCCAGCAGCTCCCAGGGTCCCGAACGGGCCGGCTACACCTTC

clone_size: .
j_call: TRBJ1-1
v_call: TRBV7-9
d_call: .
cdr3_aa: CASSLSPDTEAFF
cdr3_nt: TGTGCCAGCAGCTTATCGCCAGACACTGAAGCTTTCTTT

clone_size: .
j_call: TRBJ2-5
v_call: TRBV7-2
d_call: .
cdr3_aa: CASSLRGFLGGTETQYF
cdr3_nt: TGTGCCAGCAGCTTAAGGGGGTTCTTGGGGGGGACGGAGACCCAGTACTTC

clone_size: .
j_call: TRBJ2-3
v_call: TRBV4-2
d_call: TRBD2
cdr3_aa: CASSQAPSGVLTDTQYF
cdr3_nt: TGTGCCAGCAGCCAAGCTCCTAGCGGGGTCCTCACAGATACGCAGTATTTT

clone_size: .
j_call: TRBJ1-1
v_call: TRBV6-5
d_call: TRBD1
cdr3_aa: CASTPNRGQNTEAFF
cdr3_nt: TGTGCCAGCACCCCAAACAGGGGACAGAACACTGAAGCTTTCTTT

clone_size: .
j_call: TRBJ2-7
v_call: TRBV14
d_call: TRBD1
cdr3_aa: CASSQVRPGQGPVEQYF
cdr3_nt: TGTGCCAGCAGCCAAGTAAGGCCGGGACAGGGCCCAGTCGAGCAGTACTTC

clone_size: .
j_call: TRBJ2-1
v_call: TRBV15
d_call: .
cdr3_aa: CATSSRDKGYNEQFF
cdr3_nt: TGTGCCACCAGCAGTCGGGACAAGGGCTACAATGAGCAGTTCTTC

clone_size: .
j_call: TRBJ2-5
v_call: TRBV6-5
d_call: .
cdr3_aa: CASRGDSQEQYF
cdr3_nt: TGTGCCAGCAGAGGGGACTCTCAGGAGCAGTACTTC

clone_size: .
j_call: TRBJ2-3
v_call: TRBV6-6
d_call: .
cdr3_aa: CASKRETDTQYF
cdr3_nt: TGTGCCAGCAAGCGAGAAACAGATACGCAGTATTTT

clone_size: few
j_call: TRBJ1-2
v_call: TRBV6-1
d_call: TRBD1
cdr3_aa: CASSVDRGSGGYTF
cdr3_nt: TGTGCCAGCAGTGTGGACAGGGGGTCAGGTGGCTACACCTTC

clone_size: .
j_call: TRBJ2-1
v_call: TRBV5-1
d_call: .
cdr3_aa: CASSFDSQRALNEQFF
cdr3_nt: TGCGCCAGCAGCTTCGACTCGCAGCGGGCCCTTAATGAGCAGTTCTTC

clone_size: .
j_call: TRBJ2-5
v_call: TRBV5-1
d_call: TRBD2
cdr3_aa: CASSSGPRTSGGASETQYF
cdr3_nt: TGCGCCAGCAGCTCTGGCCCGAGGACTAGCGGGGGGGCCTCAGAGACCCAGTACTTC

clone_size: few
j_call: TRBJ2-5
v_call: TRBV28
d_call: TRBD2
cdr3_aa: CASSARLAGIGETQYF
cdr3_nt: TGTGCCAGCAGTGCCCGACTAGCGGGGATTGGGGAGACCCAGTACTTC

clone_size: few
j_call: TRBJ2-5
v_call: TRBV5-4
d_call: .
cdr3_aa: CASSPKPGSQETQYF
cdr3_nt: TGTGCCAGCAGCCCAAAACCGGGGAGCCAAGAGACCCAGTACTTC

clone_size: .
j_call: TRBJ2-2
v_call: TRBV5-8
d_call: .
cdr3_aa: CASSPPHPGNTGELFF
cdr3_nt: TGTGCCAGCAGCCCGCCCCACCCCGGGAACACCGGGGAGCTGTTTTTT

clone_size: few
j_call: TRBJ1-6
v_call: TRBV6-1
d_call: .
cdr3_aa: CASSEVQLNSPLHF
cdr3_nt: TGTGCCAGCAGTGAGGTACAGCTTAATTCACCCCTCCACTTT

clone_size: once
j_call: TRBJ2-2
v_call: TRBV7-2
d_call: .
cdr3_aa: CASSLAAGPTGELFF
cdr3_nt: TGTGCCAGCAGCTTAGCTGCAGGGCCCACCGGGGAGCTGTTTTTT

clone_size: .
j_call: TRBJ1-2
v_call: TRBV6-5
d_call: .
cdr3_aa: CASSEYGGYTF
cdr3_nt: TGTGCCAGCAGTGAATACGGTGGCTACACCTTC

clone_size: .
j_call: TRBJ2-2
v_call: TRBV19
d_call: TRBD2
cdr3_aa: CASSFLGLAGGRNTGELFF
cdr3_nt: TGTGCCAGTAGTTTTCTAGGTCTAGCGGGGGGGCGTAACACCGGGGAGCTGTTTTTT

clone_size: .
j_call: TRBJ1-4
v_call: TRBV7-9
d_call: TRBD1
cdr3_aa: CASSSQGANEKLFF
cdr3_nt: TGTGCCAGCAGCTCACAGGGGGCTAATGAAAAACTGTTTTTT

clone_size: .
j_call: TRBJ2-2
v_call: TRBV14
d_call: TRBD1
cdr3_aa: CASSQGQGYTGELFF
cdr3_nt: TGTGCCAGCAGCCAAGGACAGGGGTACACCGGGGAGCTGTTTTTT

clone_size: few
j_call: TRBJ2-5
v_call: TRBV19
d_call: .
cdr3_aa: CASSASPPLSPSQETQYF
cdr3_nt: TGTGCCAGTAGTGCGTCCCCGCCGTTGAGCCCAAGCCAAGAGACCCAGTACTTC

clone_size: .
j_call: TRBJ1-1
v_call: TRBV10-1
d_call: .
cdr3_aa: CASSETGRPTEAFF
cdr3_nt: TGCGCCAGCAGTGAGACGGGGAGGCCAACTGAAGCTTTCTTT

clone_size: .
j_call: TRBJ2-7
v_call: TRBV5-6
d_call: TRBD1
cdr3_aa: CASSGGQGVRYEQYF
cdr3_nt: TGTGCCAGCAGCGGAGGACAGGGTGTTAGGTACGAGCAGTACTTC

clone_size: .
j_call: TRBJ2-7
v_call: TRBV15
d_call: .
cdr3_aa: CATSTAGPPAWQYF
cdr3_nt: TGTGCCACCAGCACCGCGGGGCCCCCCGCGTGGCAGTACTTC

clone_size: once
j_call: TRBJ2-7
v_call: TRBV7-3
d_call: TRBD2
cdr3_aa: CASSQVGGKGGYEQYF
cdr3_nt: TGTGCCAGCAGCCAAGTGGGGGGGAAAGGAGGTTACGAGCAGTACTTC

clone_size: .
j_call: TRBJ1-2
v_call: TRBV19
d_call: .
cdr3_aa: CASSIDPRPNGYTF
cdr3_nt: TGTGCCAGTAGTATAGATCCCAGGCCAAATGGCTACACCTTC

clone_size: .
j_call: TRBJ2-1
v_call: TRBV9
d_call: TRBD2
cdr3_aa: CASSTATSGGEQFF
cdr3_nt: TGTGCCAGCAGCACTGCGACTAGCGGGGGAGAGCAGTTCTTC

clone_size: .
j_call: TRBJ1-3
v_call: TRBV5-8
d_call: .
cdr3_aa: CASSWPPLHGNTIYF
cdr3_nt: TGTGCCAGCAGTTGGCCCCCACTACATGGAAACACCATATATTTT

clone_size: few
j_call: TRBJ1-5
v_call: TRBV18
d_call: TRBD1
cdr3_aa: CASSPQGDQPQHF
cdr3_nt: TGTGCCAGCTCACCCCAGGGGGACCAGCCCCAGCATTTT

clone_size: .
j_call: TRBJ1-2
v_call: TRBV4-2
d_call: TRBD1
cdr3_aa: CASSPEDRVSGGYTF
cdr3_nt: TGTGCCAGCAGCCCGGAGGACAGGGTGTCGGGTGGCTACACCTTC

clone_size: .
j_call: TRBJ1-1
v_call: TRBV5-1
d_call: TRBD1
cdr3_aa: CASSLEGRQGLTEAFF
cdr3_nt: TGCGCCAGCAGCTTGGAGGGCCGACAGGGGCTCACTGAAGCTTTCTTT

clone_size: .
j_call: TRBJ1-1
v_call: TRBV19
d_call: .
cdr3_aa: CASSRPPGGQLLPLNTEAFF
cdr3_nt: TGTGCCAGTAGTAGACCCCCCGGAGGACAGCTGCTCCCTTTGAACACTGAAGCTTTCTTT

clone_size: .
j_call: TRBJ1-3
v_call: TRBV13
d_call: .
cdr3_aa: CASSLTGSGNTIYF
cdr3_nt: TGTGCCAGCAGCTTAACGGGGTCTGGAAACACCATATATTTT

clone_size: .
j_call: TRBJ1-5
v_call: TRBV29-1
d_call: .
cdr3_aa: CSVRDSGQPRGNQPQHF
cdr3_nt: TGCAGCGTACGTGACTCGGGGCAGCCACGGGGGAATCAGCCCCAGCATTTT